This is a list of T cell receptor beta chains from one sample in a study of cytomegalovirus exposure and HLA in healthy donors. Generated by immunoSEQ multiplex PCR, the TCRdb table keeps only in-frame clones and is missing some. The data hold about 160,000 clones, with 75% to 80% observed a single time. The sequencing input was PBMCs. All receptors come from a woman aged 40-49 years in good health and CMV-seronegative. Each CDR3 is given with its conserved first and last residue. Each record gives: V gene, D gene, clone size, J gene, CDR3 protein, CDR3 DNA. A D gene is named only where the DNA matches it firmly. Expanded clones get a size class; other rows say once, few or many, or leave the size out.

V gene: TRBV7-2
D gene: NA
clone size: NA
J gene: TRBJ1-1
CDR3 protein: CASSSRPGDTEAFF
CDR3 DNA: TGTGCCAGCAGCTCTAGACCCGGGGACACTGAAGCTTTCTTT

V gene: TRBV5-8
D gene: NA
clone size: NA
J gene: TRBJ1-2
CDR3 protein: CASSFFRWDTPFYGYTF
CDR3 DNA: TGTGCCAGCAGCTTCTTTCGATGGGACACCCCTTTCTATGGCTACACCTTC

V gene: TRBV5-4
D gene: NA
clone size: NA
J gene: TRBJ1-6
CDR3 protein: CASSLGWQSSPLHF
CDR3 DNA: TGTGCCAGCAGCTTGGGTTGGCAGTCTTCACCCCTCCACTTT

V gene: TRBV27
D gene: TRBD1
clone size: NA
J gene: TRBJ1-2
CDR3 protein: CASSSGGQGNGYTF
CDR3 DNA: TGTGCCAGCAGTTCAGGGGGACAGGGGAATGGCTACACCTTC

V gene: TRBV28
D gene: TRBD1
clone size: NA
J gene: TRBJ1-6
CDR3 protein: CASRPRDRGNSPLHF
CDR3 DNA: TGTGCCAGCAGGCCCCGGGACAGGGGAAATTCACCCCTCCACTTT

V gene: TRBV28
D gene: TRBD1
clone size: NA
J gene: TRBJ1-1
CDR3 protein: CASSPWTGSMNTEAFF
CDR3 DNA: TGTGCCAGCAGTCCTTGGACAGGGAGTATGAACACTGAAGCTTTCTTT

V gene: TRBV27
D gene: TRBD1
clone size: NA
J gene: TRBJ1-6
CDR3 protein: CASSRRQGSTPLHF
CDR3 DNA: TGTGCCAGCAGCCGACGACAGGGCAGCACACCCCTCCACTTT

V gene: TRBV2
D gene: NA
clone size: NA
J gene: TRBJ1-1
CDR3 protein: CASSAQGPGYTEAFF
CDR3 DNA: TGTGCCAGCAGTGCACAGGGTCCGGGATACACTGAAGCTTTCTTT

V gene: TRBV4-2
D gene: NA
clone size: once
J gene: TRBJ1-4
CDR3 protein: CASSQDSLWGRTNEKLFF
CDR3 DNA: TGTGCCAGCAGCCAAGATTCCCTTTGGGGCCGAACTAATGAAAAACTGTTTTTT

V gene: TRBV5-1
D gene: TRBD1
clone size: NA
J gene: TRBJ1-1
CDR3 protein: CASSLGQGVGEAFF
CDR3 DNA: TGCGCCAGCAGCTTGGGACAGGGGGTTGGAGAAGCTTTCTTT

V gene: TRBV6-1
D gene: NA
clone size: NA
J gene: TRBJ2-7
CDR3 protein: CASIENYEQYF
CDR3 DNA: TGTGCCAGCATCGAGAACTACGAGCAGTACTTC

V gene: TRBV6-6
D gene: TRBD1
clone size: NA
J gene: TRBJ1-1
CDR3 protein: CASSTRQGEAFF
CDR3 DNA: TGTGCCAGCAGTACCCGACAGGGCGAAGCTTTCTTT

V gene: TRBV5-1
D gene: TRBD1
clone size: NA
J gene: TRBJ1-2
CDR3 protein: CASSLTGDGGYTF
CDR3 DNA: TGCGCCAGCAGCCTGACAGGGGATGGGGGCTACACCTTC

V gene: TRBV5-4
D gene: TRBD2
clone size: NA
J gene: TRBJ2-7
CDR3 protein: CASSRGLLGAGAGEQYF
CDR3 DNA: TGTGCCAGCAGCCGGGGGCTTTTAGGAGCGGGGGCAGGCGAGCAGTACTTC

V gene: TRBV5-1
D gene: NA
clone size: NA
J gene: TRBJ1-1
CDR3 protein: CASSGGVAVTEAFF
CDR3 DNA: TGCGCCAGCAGCGGGGGGGTGGCGGTGACTGAAGCTTTCTTT

V gene: TRBV10-2
D gene: NA
clone size: NA
J gene: TRBJ2-7
CDR3 protein: CASTQGTLTYEQYF
CDR3 DNA: TGCGCCAGCACCCAGGGAACCCTAACCTACGAGCAGTACTTC

V gene: TRBV6-1
D gene: TRBD1
clone size: NA
J gene: TRBJ2-7
CDR3 protein: CAILRRDRAYEQYF
CDR3 DNA: TGTGCCATTCTCCGCCGGGACAGGGCGTACGAGCAGTACTTC

V gene: TRBV11-2
D gene: TRBD1
clone size: once
J gene: TRBJ2-7
CDR3 protein: CASLGYRGRNEQYF
CDR3 DNA: TGTGCCAGCCTTGGGTACAGGGGAAGAAACGAGCAGTACTTC

V gene: TRBV19
D gene: NA
clone size: NA
J gene: TRBJ2-7
CDR3 protein: CASSLGAHYEQYF
CDR3 DNA: TGTGCCAGTAGTTTGGGGGCCCACTACGAGCAGTACTTC

V gene: TRBV29-1
D gene: NA
clone size: NA
J gene: TRBJ1-2
CDR3 protein: CSVDRLFYGYTF
CDR3 DNA: TGCAGCGTTGACAGACTATTCTATGGCTACACCTTC

V gene: TRBV5-6
D gene: NA
clone size: NA
J gene: TRBJ2-2
CDR3 protein: CASTHRSGNTGELFF
CDR3 DNA: TGTGCCAGCACCCATAGGTCAGGGAACACCGGGGAGCTGTTTTTT

V gene: TRBV2
D gene: NA
clone size: NA
J gene: TRBJ1-5
CDR3 protein: CASSEEQVSNQPQHF
CDR3 DNA: TGTGCCAGCAGTGAAGAACAGGTTAGCAATCAGCCCCAGCATTTT

V gene: TRBV6-6
D gene: TRBD2
clone size: NA
J gene: TRBJ2-3
CDR3 protein: CASSRSGEGADTQYF
CDR3 DNA: TGTGCCAGCAGCCGTAGCGGGGAAGGGGCAGATACGCAGTATTTT

V gene: TRBV2
D gene: TRBD1
clone size: NA
J gene: TRBJ1-4
CDR3 protein: CASRDRVEKLFF
CDR3 DNA: TGTGCCAGCCGGGACAGGGTGGAAAAACTGTTTTTT

V gene: TRBV28
D gene: NA
clone size: NA
J gene: TRBJ2-6
CDR3 protein: CASSAAGSGANVLTF
CDR3 DNA: TGTGCCAGCAGTGCGGCAGGGTCTGGGGCCAACGTCCTGACTTTC

V gene: TRBV28
D gene: NA
clone size: NA
J gene: TRBJ2-2
CDR3 protein: CASSLPGQINTGELFF
CDR3 DNA: TGTGCCAGCAGTTTGCCAGGGCAAATAAACACCGGGGAGCTGTTTTTT

V gene: TRBV4-1
D gene: NA
clone size: NA
J gene: TRBJ1-2
CDR3 protein: CASSQVQGLYGYTF
CDR3 DNA: TGCGCCAGCAGCCAAGTACAGGGCCTCTATGGCTACACCTTC

V gene: TRBV19
D gene: TRBD2
clone size: NA
J gene: TRBJ2-1
CDR3 protein: CASRRLAGGYNEQFF
CDR3 DNA: TGTGCCAGCAGGCGGTTAGCGGGGGGGTACAATGAGCAGTTCTTC

V gene: TRBV7-9
D gene: TRBD2
clone size: NA
J gene: TRBJ2-5
CDR3 protein: CSSSIRAGGPETQYF
CDR3 DNA: TGTTCCAGCAGCATAAGAGCGGGGGGGCCTGAGACCCAGTACTTC

V gene: TRBV19
D gene: NA
clone size: few
J gene: TRBJ1-1
CDR3 protein: CASNREGDTEAFF
CDR3 DNA: TGTGCCAGTAACAGGGAAGGTGACACTGAAGCTTTCTTT